The sequence of this T cell receptor (beta chain) was determined in a study of blood T cell repertoires in COVID-19. Study overall: Acute-phase and convalescent COVID-19 samples originated in the United States, Italy and Spain.

Original data processing: Reference gene primer amplification gave nucleated cell count estimates. The protocol was immunoSEQ multiplex PCR, while the TCRdb copy is restricted to in-frame clones and leaves out a portion. That table supplies the V and J calls and clone size; D and trimming were determined from the DNA. The sample includes roughly 110,000 clones, around 89% seen only once; the top ten take around 6.5%. This receptor was taken from a man in his fifties or sixties with active or convalescent COVID-19. The sample taken for sequencing was peripheral blood.

The CDR3: CASSETSSSYEQYF. As DNA, the CDR3 is TGCGCCAGCAGTGAGACTAGCAGCTCCTACGAGCAGTACTTC. The chain combines TRBV4-3 with TRBJ2-7; 7 bases agree with TRBD2. The CDR3 is made up of 14 amino acids. The junction had 5 bases not matched to a gene; V was cut back by 6 bases and J by 0 bases. Germline V gene data show CDR1 as LGHNA and CDR2 as YSLEER.